A single sample is the source of the 7 T cell receptor beta chains below, sequenced in a study of immune evolution from preneoplasia to lung adenocarcinoma. Method: immunoSEQ multiplex PCR; TCRdb's copy keeps in-frame clones and lacks some. This table holds around 14,000 clones, approximately 80% found once. Sequencing input: FFPE minimally invasive lung adenocarcinoma tissue. The receptors shown here come from a person aged 55-80 years with lung adenocarcinoma.

A few counts support this clone. The V gene is TRBV6-5, the J gene TRBJ1-5; 8 positions match TRBD1. The V segment lost 5 bases and the J segment 5 bases; nucleotides outside the gene matches: 5. Germline values: CDR1 MNHEY, CDR2 SVGAGI. This CDR3 is built from 14 residues. In DNA, the CDR3 is TGTGCCAGCAGTCCGGGACAGGCACATCAGCCCCAGCATTTT. It encodes CASSPGQAHQPQHF.

The V gene is TRBV29-1, the J gene TRBJ1-1; no clear D. The ends were cut back, 8 bases at V and 5 bases at J, with 24 bases in the middle. Germline values: CDR1 SQVTM, CDR2 ANQGSEA. The CDR3 runs 15 residues. CDR3 protein: CSSLGVEGMGTEAFF. The CDR3 nucleotides read TGCAGCTCTTTAGGCGTCGAGGGAATGGGAACTGAAGCTTTCTTT. The variable domain in full, completed from reference TRBV29-1 and TRBJ1-1, reads SAVISQKPSRDICQRGTSLTIQCQVDSQVTMMFWYRQQPGQSLTLIATANQGSEATYESGFVIDKFPISRPNLTFSTLTVSNMSPEDSSIYLCSSLGVEGMGTEAFFGQGTRLTVV.

V and J are TRBV7-9 and TRBJ1-1; 8 nucleotides match TRBD1. This CDR3 region has 15 residues. J was trimmed by 3 bases and V by 5 bases; bases with no gene match: 8. Germline lookup yields CDR1 SEHNR and CDR2 FQNEAQ (reference sequence). The CDR3 region has the DNA TGTGCCAGCAGCCAGAGGACAGGGATTGACACTGAAGCTTTCTTT. Protein: CASSQRTGIDTEAFF.

The V call is TRBV5-1, the J call TRBJ1-2; perhaps TRBD1 as D (5 bases). The CDR3 has 15 residues. The V end was cut by 5 bases, the J end by 3 bases, with 17 bases between. Germline V CDR1 and CDR2: SGHRS, YFSETQ. CDR3 sequence (DNA): TGCGCCAGCAGACACTCCGGAGGGGCCGACTATGGCTACACCTTC. This sequence encodes CASRHSGGADYGYTF. The variable domain in full, completed from reference TRBV5-1 and TRBJ1-2, reads KAGVTQTPRYLIKTRGQQVTLSCSPISGHRSVSWYQQTPGQGLQFLFEYFSETQRNKGNFPGRFSGRQFSNSRSEMNVSTLELGDSALYLCASRHSGGADYGYTFGSGTRLTVV.

This chain connects TRBV5-6 to TRBJ1-1; unclear D gene. The germline V gene has CDR1 SGHDT and CDR2 YYEEEE. Trimming removed 1 base at V and 1 base at J, with 17 bases between. This CDR3 has 17 residues. CDR3 amino acids: CASSLNFWAARNTEAFF. CDR3 sequence (DNA): TGTGCCAGCAGCTTGAACTTCTGGGCAGCACGGAACACTGAAGCTTTCTTT.

The chain is built from TRBV7-8 and TRBJ2-3, with a weak D call TRBD1 (5 bases). The germline V gene encodes CDR1 SGHVS and CDR2 FQNEAQ. The V end was cut by 4 bases, the J end by 3 bases, with 14 bases between. This CDR3 is 15 amino acids long. The CDR3 DNA reads TGTGCCAGCAGCTCGCGACAGAAAATTACAGATACGCAGTATTTT. Residues: CASSSRQKITDTQYF.

This clone was detected only once. V and J are TRBV18 and TRBJ2-5, with a possible D match to TRBD2 (5 bases). V lost 1 base, J lost 1 base, and 10 bases lay in between. The germline CDR1 and CDR2 sequences are KGHSH and LQKENI. CDR3 length equals 15 residues. CDR3 in amino acids: CASSPQDLGQETQYF. In nucleotides, the CDR3 is TGTGCCAGCTCACCACAGGACTTGGGCCAAGAGACCCAGTACTTC.